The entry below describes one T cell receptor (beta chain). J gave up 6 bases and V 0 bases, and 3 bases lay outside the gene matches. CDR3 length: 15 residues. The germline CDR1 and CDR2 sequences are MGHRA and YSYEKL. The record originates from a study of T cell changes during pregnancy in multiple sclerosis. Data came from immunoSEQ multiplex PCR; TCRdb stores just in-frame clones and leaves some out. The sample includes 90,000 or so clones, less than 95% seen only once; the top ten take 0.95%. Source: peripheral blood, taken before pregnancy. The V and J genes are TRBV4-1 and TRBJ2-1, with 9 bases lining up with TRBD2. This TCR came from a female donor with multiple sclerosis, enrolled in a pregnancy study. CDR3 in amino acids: CASSQELAGSNEQFF. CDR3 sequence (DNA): TGCGCCAGCAGCCAAGAGCTAGCGGGGTCCAATGAGCAGTTCTTC.